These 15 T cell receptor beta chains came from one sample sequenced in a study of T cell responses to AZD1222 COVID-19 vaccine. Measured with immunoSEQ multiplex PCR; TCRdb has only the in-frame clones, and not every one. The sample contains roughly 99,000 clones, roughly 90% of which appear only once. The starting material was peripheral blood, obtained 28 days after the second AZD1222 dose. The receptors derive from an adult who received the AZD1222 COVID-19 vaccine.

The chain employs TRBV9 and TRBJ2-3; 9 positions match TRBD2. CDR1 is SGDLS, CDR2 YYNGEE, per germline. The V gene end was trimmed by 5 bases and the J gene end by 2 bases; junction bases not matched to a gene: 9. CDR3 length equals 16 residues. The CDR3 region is CASSAIGGRVTDTQYF. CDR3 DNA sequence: TGTGCCAGCAGTGCTATTGGCGGGAGGGTCACAGATACGCAGTATTTT.

CDR3 residues: CASSLGGQGWDTQYF. As DNA, the CDR3 is TGTGCCAGCAGCTTAGGAGGGCAGGGGTGGGATACGCAGTATTTT. The rearrangement links TRBV11-3 to TRBJ2-3; D is perhaps TRBD1 (6 bases). There are 15 residues in the CDR3. The germline V and J ends were trimmed by 1 base and 6 bases, with 14 bases remaining between them. Germline CDR1 is SGHNT and CDR2 is YENEEA.

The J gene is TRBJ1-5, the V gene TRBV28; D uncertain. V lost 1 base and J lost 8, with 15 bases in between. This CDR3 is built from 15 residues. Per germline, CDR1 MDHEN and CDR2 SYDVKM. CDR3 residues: CASSLLSQPQEPQHF. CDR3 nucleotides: TGTGCCAGCAGTTTATTATCACAGCCCCAAGAGCCCCAGCATTTT.

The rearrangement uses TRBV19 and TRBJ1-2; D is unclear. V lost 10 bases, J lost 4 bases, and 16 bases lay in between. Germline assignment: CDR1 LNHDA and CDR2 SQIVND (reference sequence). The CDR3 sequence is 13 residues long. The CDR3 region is CATSFGAAYGYTF. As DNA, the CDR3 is TGTGCCACCTCGTTCGGCGCGGCCTATGGCTACACCTTC. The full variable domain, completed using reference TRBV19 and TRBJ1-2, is DGGITQSPKYLFRKEGQNVTLSCEQNLNHDAMYWYRQDPGQGLRLIYYSQIVNDFQKGDIAEGYSVSREKKESFPLTVTSAQKNPTAFYLCATSFGAAYGYTFGSGTRLTVV.

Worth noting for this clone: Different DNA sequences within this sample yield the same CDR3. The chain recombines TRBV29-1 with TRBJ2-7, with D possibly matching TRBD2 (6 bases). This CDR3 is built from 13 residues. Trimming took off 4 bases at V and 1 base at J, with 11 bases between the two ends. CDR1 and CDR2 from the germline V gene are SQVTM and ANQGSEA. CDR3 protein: CSVGAGRSYEQYF. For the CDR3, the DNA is TGCAGCGTTGGGGCAGGGAGGTCCTACGAGCAGTACTTC.

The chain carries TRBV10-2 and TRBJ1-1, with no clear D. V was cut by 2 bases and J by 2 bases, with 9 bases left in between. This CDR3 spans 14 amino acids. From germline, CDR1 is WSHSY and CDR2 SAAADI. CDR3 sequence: CASSENRANTEAFF. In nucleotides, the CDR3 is TGCGCCAGCAGTGAGAACCGGGCCAACACTGAAGCTTTCTTT.

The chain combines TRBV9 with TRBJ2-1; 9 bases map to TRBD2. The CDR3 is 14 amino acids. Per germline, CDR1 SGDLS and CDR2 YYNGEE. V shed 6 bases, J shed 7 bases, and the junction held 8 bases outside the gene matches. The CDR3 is CASTPRLAENEQFF. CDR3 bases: TGTGCCAGCACCCCCCGACTAGCGGAAAATGAGCAGTTCTTC.

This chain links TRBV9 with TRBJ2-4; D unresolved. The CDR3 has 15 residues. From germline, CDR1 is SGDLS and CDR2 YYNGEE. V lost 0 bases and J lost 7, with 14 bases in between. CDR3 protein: CASSVGSGEVNIQYF. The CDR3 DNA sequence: TGTGCCAGCAGCGTAGGTTCAGGTGAGGTGAACATTCAGTACTTC.

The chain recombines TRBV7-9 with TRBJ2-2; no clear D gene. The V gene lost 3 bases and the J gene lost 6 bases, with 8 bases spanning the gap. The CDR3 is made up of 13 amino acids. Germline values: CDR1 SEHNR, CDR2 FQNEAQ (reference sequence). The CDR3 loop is CASSFDGAGELFF. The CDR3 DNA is TGTGCCAGCAGCTTTGATGGAGCCGGGGAGCTGTTTTTT.

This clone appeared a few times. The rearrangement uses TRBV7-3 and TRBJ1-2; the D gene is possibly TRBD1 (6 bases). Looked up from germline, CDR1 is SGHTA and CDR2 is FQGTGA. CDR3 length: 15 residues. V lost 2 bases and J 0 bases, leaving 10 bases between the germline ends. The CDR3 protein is CASSLRAGANYGYTF. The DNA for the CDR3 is TGTGCCAGCAGCTTACGGGCAGGGGCTAACTATGGCTACACCTTC. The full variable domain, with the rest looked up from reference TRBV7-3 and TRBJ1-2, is GAGVSQTPSNKVTEKGKYVELRCDPISGHTALYWYRQSLGQGPEFLIYFQGTGAADDSGLPNDRFFAVRPEGSVSTLKIQRTERGDSAVYLCASSLRAGANYGYTFGSGTRLTVV.

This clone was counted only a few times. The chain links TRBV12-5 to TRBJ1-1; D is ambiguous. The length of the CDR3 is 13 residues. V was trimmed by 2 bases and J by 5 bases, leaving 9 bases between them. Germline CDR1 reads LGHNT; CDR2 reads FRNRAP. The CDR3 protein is CASGLSPGTEAFF. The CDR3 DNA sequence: TGTGCTAGTGGTTTGTCACCGGGGACTGAAGCTTTCTTT. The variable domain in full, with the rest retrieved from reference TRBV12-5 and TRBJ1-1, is DARVTQTPRHKVTEMGQEVTMRCQPILGHNTVFWYRQTMMQGLELLAYFRNRAPLDDSGMPKDRFSAEMPDATLATLKIQPSEPRDSAVYFCASGLSPGTEAFFGQGTRLTVV.

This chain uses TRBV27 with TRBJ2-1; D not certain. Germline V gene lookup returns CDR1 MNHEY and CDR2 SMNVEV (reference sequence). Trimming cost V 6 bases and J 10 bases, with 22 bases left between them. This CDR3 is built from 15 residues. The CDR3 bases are TGTGCCAGCAGCCCATCGGGCCCCATACAAGGGGAGCAGTTCTTC. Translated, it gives CASSPSGPIQGEQFF.

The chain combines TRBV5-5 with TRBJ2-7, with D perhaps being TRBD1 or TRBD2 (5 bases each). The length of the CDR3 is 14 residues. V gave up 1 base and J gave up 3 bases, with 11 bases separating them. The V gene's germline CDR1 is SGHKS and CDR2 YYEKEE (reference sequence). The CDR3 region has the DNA TGTGCCAGCAGCTTGACGGGAACAGGCTACGAGCAGTACTTC. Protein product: CASSLTGTGYEQYF. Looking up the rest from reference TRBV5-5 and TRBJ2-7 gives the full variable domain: DAGVTQSPTHLIKTRGQQVTLRCSPISGHKSVSWYQQVLGQGPQFIFQYYEKEERGRGNFPDRFSARQFPNYSSELNVNALLLGDSALYLCASSLTGTGYEQYFGPGTRLTVT.

The CDR3 loop reads CASSSRTGPNEKLFF. CDR3 DNA: TGTGCCAGCAGCTCAAGGACAGGCCCTAATGAAAAACTGTTTTTT. V gene TRBV7-8 combines with J gene TRBJ1-4; TRBD1 matches at 7 bases. The CDR3 spans 15 residues. CDR1 is SGHVS and CDR2 is FQNEAQ in the germline V gene. With V trimmed by 4 bases and J by 3 bases, 5 bases remained unmatched.

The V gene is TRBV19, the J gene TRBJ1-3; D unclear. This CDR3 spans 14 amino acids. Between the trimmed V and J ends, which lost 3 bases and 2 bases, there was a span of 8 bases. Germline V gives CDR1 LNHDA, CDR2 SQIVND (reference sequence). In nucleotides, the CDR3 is TGTGCCAGTAGTATCTTGGGGACTGGAAACACCATATATTTT. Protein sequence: CASSILGTGNTIYF.